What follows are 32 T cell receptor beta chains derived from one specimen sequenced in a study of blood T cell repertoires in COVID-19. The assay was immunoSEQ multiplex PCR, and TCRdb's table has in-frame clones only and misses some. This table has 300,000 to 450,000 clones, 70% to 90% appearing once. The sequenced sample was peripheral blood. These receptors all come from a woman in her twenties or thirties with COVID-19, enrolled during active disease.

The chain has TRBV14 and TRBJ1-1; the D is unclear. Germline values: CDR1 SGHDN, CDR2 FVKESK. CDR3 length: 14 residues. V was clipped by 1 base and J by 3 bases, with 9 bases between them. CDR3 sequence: CASSQVAPYTEAFF. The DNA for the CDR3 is TGTGCCAGCAGCCAAGTAGCGCCGTACACTGAAGCTTTCTTT.

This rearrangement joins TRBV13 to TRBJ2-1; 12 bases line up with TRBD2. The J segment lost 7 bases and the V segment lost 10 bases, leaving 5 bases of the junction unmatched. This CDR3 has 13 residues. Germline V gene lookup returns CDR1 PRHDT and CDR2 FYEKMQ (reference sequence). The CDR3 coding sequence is TGTGCCACACGGACTAGCGGGACTAATGAGCAGTTCTTC. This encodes CATRTSGTNEQFF.

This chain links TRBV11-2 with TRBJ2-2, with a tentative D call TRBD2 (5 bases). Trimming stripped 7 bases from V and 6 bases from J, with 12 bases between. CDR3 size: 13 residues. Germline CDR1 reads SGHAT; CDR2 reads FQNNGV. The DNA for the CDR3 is TGTGCCAGCACCGACGTGAGGGCCGGGGAGCTGTTTTTT. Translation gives CASTDVRAGELFF.

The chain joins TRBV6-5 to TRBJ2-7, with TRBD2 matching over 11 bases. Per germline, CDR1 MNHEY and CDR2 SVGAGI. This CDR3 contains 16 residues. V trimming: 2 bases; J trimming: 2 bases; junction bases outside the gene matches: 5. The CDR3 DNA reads TGTGCCAGCAGTTACCCGGGACTAGCGGCAACCTACGAGCAGTACGTC. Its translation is CASSYPGLAATYEQYV.

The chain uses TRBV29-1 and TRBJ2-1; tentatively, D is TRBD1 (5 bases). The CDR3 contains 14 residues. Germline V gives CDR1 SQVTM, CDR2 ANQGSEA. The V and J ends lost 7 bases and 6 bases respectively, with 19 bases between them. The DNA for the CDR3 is TGCAGCGGGGGCCGGGTGGGTCGAGGCAATGAGCAGTTCTTC. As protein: CSGGRVGRGNEQFF.

The DNA of the CDR3 is TGTGCCAGTAGTATCGGACACCCTGGCACAGATACGCAGTATTTT. Amino acids: CASSIGHPGTDTQYF. The chain joins TRBV19 to TRBJ2-3; tentatively, D is TRBD1 (5 bases). CDR3 size: 15 residues. V was pared by 3 bases and J by 1 base, with 11 bases between. Germline-derived CDR1 and CDR2 are LNHDA and SQIVND (reference sequence).

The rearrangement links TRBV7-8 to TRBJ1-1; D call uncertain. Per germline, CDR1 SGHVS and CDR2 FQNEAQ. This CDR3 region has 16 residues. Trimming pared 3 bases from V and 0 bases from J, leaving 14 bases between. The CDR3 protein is CASSFGGPWLNTEAFF. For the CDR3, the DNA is TGTGCCAGCAGCTTCGGTGGGCCCTGGTTGAACACTGAAGCTTTCTTT. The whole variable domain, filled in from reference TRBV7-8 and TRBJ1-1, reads GAGVSQSPRYKVAKRGQDVALRCDPISGHVSLFWYQQALGQGPEFLTYFQNEAQLDKSGLPSDRFFAERPEGSVSTLKIQRTQQEDSAVYLCASSFGGPWLNTEAFFGQGTRLTVV.

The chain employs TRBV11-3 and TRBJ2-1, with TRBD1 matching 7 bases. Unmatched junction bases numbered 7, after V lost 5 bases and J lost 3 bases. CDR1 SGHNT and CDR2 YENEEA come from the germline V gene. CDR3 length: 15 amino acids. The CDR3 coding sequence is TGTGCCAGCAGCCCAGAGGGGGCAAACTACAATGAGCAGTTCTTC. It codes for CASSPEGANYNEQFF.

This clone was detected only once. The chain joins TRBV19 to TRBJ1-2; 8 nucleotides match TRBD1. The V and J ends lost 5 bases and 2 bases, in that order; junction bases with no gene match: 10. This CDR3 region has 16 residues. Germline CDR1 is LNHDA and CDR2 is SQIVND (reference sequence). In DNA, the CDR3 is TGTGCCAGTAGTCCCACACTGTCAGGGGGCAACTATGGCTACACCTTC. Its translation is CASSPTLSGGNYGYTF.

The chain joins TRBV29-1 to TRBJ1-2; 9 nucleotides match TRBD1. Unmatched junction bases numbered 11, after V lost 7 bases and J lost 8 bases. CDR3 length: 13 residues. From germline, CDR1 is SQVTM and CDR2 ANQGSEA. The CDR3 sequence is CSATDRGEGGYTF. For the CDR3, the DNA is TGCAGCGCCACGGACAGGGGAGAGGGCGGCTACACCTTC.

The CDR3 loop reads CASSYDSGGDTQYF. Written as DNA, the CDR3 is TGCGCCAGCAGCTATGATAGCGGGGGAGATACGCAGTATTTT. The chain is built from TRBV5-1 and TRBJ2-3, with TRBD2 identical over 9 bases. Per germline, CDR1 SGHRS and CDR2 YFSETQ. Germline trimming cut 3 bases from V and 5 bases from J; bases unmatched to any gene: 4. This CDR3 spans 14 amino acids.

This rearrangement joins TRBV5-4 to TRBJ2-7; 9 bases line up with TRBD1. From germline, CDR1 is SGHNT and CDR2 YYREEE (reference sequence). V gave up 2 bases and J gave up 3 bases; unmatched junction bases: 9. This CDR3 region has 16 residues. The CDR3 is CASSLTRDREIYEQYF. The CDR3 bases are TGTGCCAGCAGCTTAACCCGGGACAGGGAAATCTACGAGCAGTACTTC. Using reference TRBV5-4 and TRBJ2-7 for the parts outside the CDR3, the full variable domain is ETGVTQSPTHLIKTRGQQVTLRCSSQSGHNTVSWYQQALGQGPQFIFQYYREEENGRGNFPPRFSGLQFPNYSSELNVNALELDDSALYLCASSLTRDREIYEQYFGPGTRLTVT.

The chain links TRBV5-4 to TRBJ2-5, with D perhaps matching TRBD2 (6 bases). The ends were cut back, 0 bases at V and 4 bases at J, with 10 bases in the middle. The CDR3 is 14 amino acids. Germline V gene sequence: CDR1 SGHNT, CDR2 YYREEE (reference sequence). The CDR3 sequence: CASSLVGGSETQYF. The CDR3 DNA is TGTGCCAGCAGCTTGGTAGGAGGGTCAGAGACCCAGTACTTC.

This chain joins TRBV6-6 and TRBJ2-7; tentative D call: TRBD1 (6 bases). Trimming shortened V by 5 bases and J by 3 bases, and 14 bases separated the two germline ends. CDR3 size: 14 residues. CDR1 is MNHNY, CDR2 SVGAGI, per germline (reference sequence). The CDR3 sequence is CASSGRTENYEQYF. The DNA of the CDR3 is TGTGCCAGCAGTGGTAGGACAGAAAACTACGAGCAGTACTTC.

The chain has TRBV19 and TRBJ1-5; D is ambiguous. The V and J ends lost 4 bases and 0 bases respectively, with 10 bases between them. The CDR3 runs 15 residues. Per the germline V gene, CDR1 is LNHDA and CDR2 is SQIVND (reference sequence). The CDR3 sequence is CASSRWTDSNQPQHF. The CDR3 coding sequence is TGTGCCAGTAGTAGGTGGACTGATAGCAATCAGCCCCAGCATTTT.

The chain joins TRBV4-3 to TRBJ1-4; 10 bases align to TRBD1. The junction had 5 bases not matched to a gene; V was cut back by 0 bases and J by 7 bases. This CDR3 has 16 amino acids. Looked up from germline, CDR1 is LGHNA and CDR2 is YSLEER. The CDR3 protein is CASSQDLGDRGEKLFF. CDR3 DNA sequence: TGCGCCAGCAGCCAAGATTTAGGGGACAGGGGTGAAAAACTGTTTTTT.

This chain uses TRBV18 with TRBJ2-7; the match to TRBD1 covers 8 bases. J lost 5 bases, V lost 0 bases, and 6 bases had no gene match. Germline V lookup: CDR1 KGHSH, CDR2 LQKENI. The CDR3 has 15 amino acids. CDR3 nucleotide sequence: TGTGCCAGCTCACCACCGGCAGGGGGCAGCAACGAGCAGTACTTC. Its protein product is CASSPPAGGSNEQYF.

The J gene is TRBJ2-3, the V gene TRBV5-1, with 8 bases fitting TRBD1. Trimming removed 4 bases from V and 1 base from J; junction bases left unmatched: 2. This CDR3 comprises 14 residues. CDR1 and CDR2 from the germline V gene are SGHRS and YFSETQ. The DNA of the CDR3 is TGCGCCAGCAGCCGGGGACAGGGCACAGATACGCAGTATTTT. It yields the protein CASSRGQGTDTQYF.

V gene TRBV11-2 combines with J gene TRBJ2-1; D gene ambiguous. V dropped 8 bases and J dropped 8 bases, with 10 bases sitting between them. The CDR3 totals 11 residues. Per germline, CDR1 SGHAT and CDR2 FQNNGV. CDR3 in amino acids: CASSWRDEQFF. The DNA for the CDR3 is TGTGCCAGCTCCTGGAGAGATGAGCAGTTCTTC.

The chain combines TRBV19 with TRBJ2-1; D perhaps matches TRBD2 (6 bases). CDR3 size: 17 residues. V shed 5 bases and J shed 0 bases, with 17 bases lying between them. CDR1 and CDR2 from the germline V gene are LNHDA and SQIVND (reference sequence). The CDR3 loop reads CASSSRDFESSYNEQFF. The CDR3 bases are TGTGCCAGTAGTTCCCGGGACTTCGAAAGCTCCTACAATGAGCAGTTCTTC.

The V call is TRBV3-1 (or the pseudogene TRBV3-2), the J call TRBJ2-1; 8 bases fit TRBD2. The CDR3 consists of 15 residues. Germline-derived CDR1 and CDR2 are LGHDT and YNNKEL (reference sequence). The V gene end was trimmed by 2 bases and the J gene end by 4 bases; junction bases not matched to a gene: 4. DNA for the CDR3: TGTGCCAGCAGCCAAAGGACTAGCCCATACAATGAGCAGTTCTTC. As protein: CASSQRTSPYNEQFF.

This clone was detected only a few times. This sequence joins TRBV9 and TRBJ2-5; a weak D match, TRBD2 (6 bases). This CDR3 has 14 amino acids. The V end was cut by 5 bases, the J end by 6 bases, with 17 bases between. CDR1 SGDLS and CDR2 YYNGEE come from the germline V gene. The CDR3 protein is CASSEEFGRKTQYF. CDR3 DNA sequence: TGTGCCAGCAGTGAGGAATTTGGGAGGAAGACCCAGTACTTC.

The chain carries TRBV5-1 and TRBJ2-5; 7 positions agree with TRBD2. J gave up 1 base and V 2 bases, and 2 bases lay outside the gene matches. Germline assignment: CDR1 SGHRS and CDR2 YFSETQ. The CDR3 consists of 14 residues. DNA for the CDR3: TGCGCCAGCAGCTTTAGGACTAGCCAAGAGACCCAGTACTTC. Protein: CASSFRTSQETQYF.

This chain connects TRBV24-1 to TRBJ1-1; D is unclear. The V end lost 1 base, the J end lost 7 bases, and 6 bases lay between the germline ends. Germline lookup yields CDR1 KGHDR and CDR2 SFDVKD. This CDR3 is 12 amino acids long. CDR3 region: CATSDFTSEAFF. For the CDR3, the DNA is TGTGCCACCAGTGATTTTACGAGTGAAGCTTTCTTT.

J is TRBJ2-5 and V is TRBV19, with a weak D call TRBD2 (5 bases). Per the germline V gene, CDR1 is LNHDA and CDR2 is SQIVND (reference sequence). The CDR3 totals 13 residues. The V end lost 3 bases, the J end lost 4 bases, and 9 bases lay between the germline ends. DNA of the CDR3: TGTGCCAGTAGTATGGAGGTTCTAGAGACCCAGTACTTC. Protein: CASSMEVLETQYF.

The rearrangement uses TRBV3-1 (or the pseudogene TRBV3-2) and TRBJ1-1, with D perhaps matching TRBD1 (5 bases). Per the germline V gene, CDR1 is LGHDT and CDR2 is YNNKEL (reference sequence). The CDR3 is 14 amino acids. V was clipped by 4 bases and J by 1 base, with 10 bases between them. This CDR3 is CASSLGHGNTEAFF. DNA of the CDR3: TGTGCCAGCAGCCTTGGACACGGGAACACTGAAGCTTTCTTT.

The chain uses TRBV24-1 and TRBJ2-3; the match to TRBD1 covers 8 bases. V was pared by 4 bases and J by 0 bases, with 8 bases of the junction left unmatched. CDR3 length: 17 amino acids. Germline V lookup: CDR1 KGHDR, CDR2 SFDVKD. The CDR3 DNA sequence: TGTGCCACCAGTGACCCAAGACAGGGGACTAGCACAGATACGCAGTATTTT. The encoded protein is CATSDPRQGTSTDTQYF.

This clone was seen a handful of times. Here the CDR3 DNA reads TGTGCCAGCAGTTACTCGGACACCTACGAGCAGTACGTC. Translated, it gives CASSYSDTYEQYV. The J gene is TRBJ2-7, the V gene TRBV6-2 or TRBV6-3; possibly TRBD1 for D (5 bases). The V gene lost 0 bases and the J gene lost 2 bases, with 5 bases spanning the gap. CDR1 and CDR2 (germline): MNHEY, SVGEGT. The CDR3 length is 13 residues.

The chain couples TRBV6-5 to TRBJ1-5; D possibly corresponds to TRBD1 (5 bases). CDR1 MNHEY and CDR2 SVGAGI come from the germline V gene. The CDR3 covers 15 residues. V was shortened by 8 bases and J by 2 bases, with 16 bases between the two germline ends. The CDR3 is CASAGQAAGNQPQHF. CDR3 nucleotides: TGTGCCAGCGCGGGGCAGGCGGCAGGCAATCAGCCCCAGCATTTT.

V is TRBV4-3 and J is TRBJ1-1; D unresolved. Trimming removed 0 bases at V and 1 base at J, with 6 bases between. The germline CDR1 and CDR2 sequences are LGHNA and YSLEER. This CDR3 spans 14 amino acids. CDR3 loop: CASSQDGRNTEAFF. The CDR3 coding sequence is TGCGCCAGCAGCCAAGATGGGCGGAACACTGAAGCTTTCTTT.

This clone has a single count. The CDR3 loop is CASSFRASGNEQFF. In nucleotides, the CDR3 is TGCGCCAGCAGCTTTAGGGCCTCGGGAAATGAGCAGTTCTTC. V gene TRBV5-1 combines with J gene TRBJ2-1, with TRBD2 as a possible D gene (5 bases). CDR3 length: 14 amino acids. V lost 2 bases to trimming and J lost 7 bases, with 13 bases between them. Germline V gene sequence: CDR1 SGHRS, CDR2 YFSETQ.

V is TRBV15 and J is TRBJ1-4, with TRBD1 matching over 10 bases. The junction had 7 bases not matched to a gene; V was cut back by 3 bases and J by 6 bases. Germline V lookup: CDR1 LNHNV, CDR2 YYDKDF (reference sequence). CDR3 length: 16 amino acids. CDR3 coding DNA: TGTGCCACCAGCAGGGGTACTGGGACAGGGGATGAAAAACTGTTTTTT. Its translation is CATSRGTGTGDEKLFF.